These 8 T cell receptor beta chains originate from one sample sequenced in a study of T cells in localized non-small cell lung cancer (dated by TCRdb to the early 2020s). The library was built by means of the immunoSEQ multiplex PCR assay. Imported from immuneACCESS, the table was reduced by TCRdb to in-frame sequences with V and J called. These copies leave out some clones; in studies compared against another copy, an unresolved V gene accounts for under half, and the cause of the remainder is not known. A total of approximately 29,000 clones appear in this sample, approximately 84% of them only once. 5.3% of the sample lies in the top ten. This sample comprised peripheral blood mononuclear cells, obtained before any cancer treatment. Receptors were obtained from a man aged 35 to 69 with stage III lung adenocarcinoma.

V and J are TRBV6-6 and TRBJ1-4, with no clear D. CDR3 length equals 13 residues. Germline V gives CDR1 MNHNY, CDR2 SVGAGI (reference sequence). V was clipped by 5 bases and J by 6 bases, with 10 bases between them. DNA of the CDR3: TGTGCCAGCAGTCCTCCCCCTGATGAAAAACTGTTTTTT. Its translation is CASSPPPDEKLFF.

This rearrangement joins TRBV5-1 to TRBJ2-3, with D tentatively TRBD2 (6 bases). V was trimmed by 0 bases and J by 6 bases, leaving 14 bases between them. Germline assignment: CDR1 SGHRS and CDR2 YFSETQ. CDR3 length: 15 amino acids. The CDR3 sequence is CASSLAVSGGDTQYF. In DNA form, the CDR3 reads TGCGCCAGCAGCTTGGCGGTTAGCGGAGGGGATACGCAGTATTTT.

This clone occurred once. The genes are TRBV4-1 and TRBJ2-5; D gene uncertain. The CDR3 contains 15 residues. V was clipped by 0 bases and J by 4 bases, with 12 bases between them. Germline loops: CDR1 MGHRA, CDR2 YSYEKL. The CDR3 region is CASSQEGALRETQYF. The CDR3 nucleotides are TGCGCCAGCAGCCAAGAAGGAGCTTTGCGAGAGACCCAGTACTTC.

This chain joins TRBV6-6 and TRBJ1-2; 10 bases match TRBD1. J gave up 8 bases and V 8 bases, and 8 bases lay outside the gene matches. CDR3 length: 13 residues. Germline loops: CDR1 MNHNY, CDR2 SVGAGI (reference sequence). The CDR3 DNA reads as TGTGCCAGCGAGGGGACAGGGGCCGGCGGCTACACCTTC. This codes for CASEGTGAGGYTF.

This sequence joins TRBV28 and TRBJ2-7; D is unresolved. The CDR3 is 12 amino acids. Trimming stripped 5 bases from V and 4 bases from J, with 9 bases between. CDR1 is MDHEN and CDR2 is SYDVKM in the germline V gene. The CDR3 DNA reads TGTGCCAGCAGTCCGTACCCTTACGAGCAGTACTTC. Protein: CASSPYPYEQYF.

V is TRBV10-3 and J is TRBJ1-5, with 8 positions matching TRBD1. Germline assignment: CDR1 ENHRY and CDR2 SYGVKD. V shed 2 bases and J 6 bases; nucleotides not matched to a gene: 3. The CDR3 contains 14 residues. The CDR3 DNA reads TGTGCCATCAGTGAGGACAGGGGATTTCAGCCCCAGCATTTT. It encodes CAISEDRGFQPQHF.

The rearrangement links TRBV7-6 to TRBJ2-2; 11 bases are a match to TRBD2. CDR3 length: 18 residues. Germline CDR1 is SGHVS and CDR2 is FNYEAQ. Trimming removed 3 bases from V and 2 bases from J; junction bases left unmatched: 8. CDR3 sequence reads: CASSLRPSGRPNTGELFF. The DNA of the CDR3 is TGTGCCAGCAGCTTGAGACCTAGCGGGAGGCCCAACACCGGGGAGCTGTTTTTT.

This chain uses TRBV19 with TRBJ1-5; weak D call: TRBD1 (5 bases). The CDR3 spans 15 residues. The V gene's germline CDR1 is LNHDA and CDR2 SQIVND (reference sequence). Trimming left V 9 bases short and J 0 bases short, with 15 bases between. This chain's CDR3 is CASRGAGYSNQPQHF. The CDR3 nucleotides read TGTGCCAGCCGAGGGGCGGGTTATAGCAATCAGCCCCAGCATTTT. Full variable domain (outside the CDR3, taken from reference TRBV19 and TRBJ1-5): DGGITQSPKYLFRKEGQNVTLSCEQNLNHDAMYWYRQDPGQGLRLIYYSQIVNDFQKGDIAEGYSVSREKKESFPLTVTSAQKNPTAFYLCASRGAGYSNQPQHFGDGTRLSIL.